Detailed here is one TCR beta chain. Its recognized antigen is unknown. No clone much larger than this one lies a single base away; base qualities are absent. Via the germline V gene, CDR1 is SGDLS and CDR2 YYNGEE. Cut back by 0 bases and 5 bases, the V and J ends lie 11 bases apart. Including cysteine and phenylalanine, the CDR3 has 15 amino acids. Only the CDR3 DNA stays, 45 bases, in frame from base 1. Patients with autoimmune disease history or receiving systemic immunosuppression were excluded from the trial. Peripheral blood for TCR sequencing was drawn from every dose cohort at baseline, at cycle 4 day 1 and at cycle 7 day 1. Samples were obtained from an open-label, multicenter, first-in-human phase I dose-escalation trial of ivuxolimab. Adults with locally advanced or metastatic head and neck squamous cell, hepatocellular, melanoma or renal cell carcinoma were enrolled in the trial. Before TCR sequencing, CD4+ and CD8+ T cells were separately sorted from peripheral blood.

The data originate from a study of OX40 agonist ivuxolimab in advanced cancers. Regarding the research as a whole: Ivuxolimab was a fully human IgG2 agonistic monoclonal antibody targeting the costimulatory receptor OX40 (CD134). The paper reports the monotherapy dose-escalation portion (N ≈ 50 patients) of the phase I ivuxolimab trial. Peripheral TCRbeta sequencing was intended to test whether TCR sequence diversity was altered and clonal T-cell expansion was caused by ivuxolimab. Intravenous ivuxolimab was administered to patients every 2 weeks at six dose levels: 0.01, 0.1, 0.3, 1.5, 3 and 10 mg/kg. Of the 52 patients in dose escalation, about 20 had hepatocellular carcinoma, some 15 had melanoma, 9 had renal cell carcinoma and 9 had head and neck cancer. Partial responses occurred in three dose-escalation patients: two with cutaneous melanoma and one with hepatocellular carcinoma. Patients were allowed to have had prior anti-PD-1, anti-PD-L1 or anti-CTLA-4 therapy, and approximately 40% of the dose-escalation patients had been treated with checkpoint inhibitors. The dose-escalation cohort was 82.7% male with a mean age of approximately 60 years, ranging from 23 to 79.

Genomic DNA was extracted from sorted cells for sequencing of the TCRbeta CDR3 region. TCRbeta CDR3 regions were sequenced using the immunoSEQ Assay. Not all clones reach the TCRdb copy of this immuneACCESS table, which keeps in-frame sequences only. Checked studies attribute under half of the gap to unresolved V genes and leave the rest unexplained. The sample includes roughly 26,000 clones, with 80% to 90% observed a single time. Approximately 20% of the sample is taken by the ten largest. Broader findings and caveats from the paper: After ivuxolimab, more expanded clones were found on average in CD8+ T cells than in CD4+ T cells. The antigen specificity of the peripheral T cells that underwent clonal expansion was not determined. In the 0.1-3.0 mg/kg groups, partial responders had among the lowest normalized peripheral clonal expansion, particularly in CD8+ T cells. Low levels of normalized T-cell clonal expansion were also seen in some patients who did not respond. At doses of 0.1 to 3.0 mg/kg, clonal expansion of both CD4+ and CD8+ T cells in blood was seen between baseline and week 6.

The rearranged segments are TRBV9 and TRBJ2-2; too little of a D gene remains to name it. The source material was CD4+ or CD8+ T cells sorted from blood, sampled in a trial of the OX40 agonist ivuxolimab. The TCR was taken from an adult with an advanced solid tumor such as melanoma, head and neck, liver or kidney cancer. The nucleotide sequence reads TGTGCCAGCAGCGTAGGGCCTTCTTATACCGGGGAGCTGTTTTTT. The translation is CASSVGPSYTGELFF.